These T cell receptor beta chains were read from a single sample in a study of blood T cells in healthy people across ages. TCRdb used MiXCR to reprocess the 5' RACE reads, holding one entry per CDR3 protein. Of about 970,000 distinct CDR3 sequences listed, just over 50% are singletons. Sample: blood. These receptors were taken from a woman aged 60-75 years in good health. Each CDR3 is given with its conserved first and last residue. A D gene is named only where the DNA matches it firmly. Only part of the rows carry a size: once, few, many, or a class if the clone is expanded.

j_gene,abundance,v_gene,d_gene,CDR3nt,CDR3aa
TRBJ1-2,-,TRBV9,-,TGTGCCAGCAGCGCGACCGACCAGGGCTATGGCTACACCTTC,CASSATDQGYGYTF
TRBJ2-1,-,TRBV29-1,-,TGCAGCGTTGATGGGGGAAAGGGGTCCTACAATGAGCAGTTCTTC,CSVDGGKGSYNEQFF
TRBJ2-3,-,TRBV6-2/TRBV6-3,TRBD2,TGTGCCAGCAGTGACGGGGGGGGCCCAGATACGCAGTATTTT,CASSDGGGPDTQYF
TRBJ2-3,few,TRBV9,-,TGTGCCAGCAGCACTCACCCATACCACAGGGAAGGAACAGATACGCAGTATTTT,CASSTHPYHREGTDTQYF
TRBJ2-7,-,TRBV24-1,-,TGTGCCACCAGTGATGACAGGATCAATGAGCAGTACTTC,CATSDDRINEQYF
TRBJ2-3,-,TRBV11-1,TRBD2,TGTGCCAGCAGCTTAGTAGCGGGAGTACCAGATACGCAGTATTTT,CASSLVAGVPDTQYF
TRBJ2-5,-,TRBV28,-,TGTGCCAGCAGTTTTTACAGGCGGGAGACCCAGTACTTC,CASSFYRRETQYF
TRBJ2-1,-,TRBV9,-,TGTGCCAGCAGCGCCAACCCCCTCGGATCCTTCAATGAGCAGTTCTTC,CASSANPLGSFNEQFF
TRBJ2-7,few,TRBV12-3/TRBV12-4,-,TGTGCCAGCAGCCCCGCGGCGGCGGGGTACGAGCAGTACTTC,CASSPAAAGYEQYF
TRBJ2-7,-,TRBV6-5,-,TGTGCCAGCAGTAAACTAGGGGCACGTGGAACCCAGTACTTC,CASSKLGARGTQYF
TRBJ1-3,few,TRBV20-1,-,TGCAGTGCTCCAGGGGACTACTCTGGAAACACCATATATTTT,CSAPGDYSGNTIYF
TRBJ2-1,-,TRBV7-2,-,TGTGCCAGCAGCTTAACTCTGCTAGGGGGGGGCAATGAGCAGTTCTTC,CASSLTLLGGGNEQFF
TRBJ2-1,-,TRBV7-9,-,TGTGCCAGCAGCTCGCAGTTCTTC,CASSSQFF
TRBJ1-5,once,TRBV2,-,TGTGCCAGCAGTGAAAACAGTAGCAATCAGCCCCAGCATTTT,CASSENSSNQPQHF
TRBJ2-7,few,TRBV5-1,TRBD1,TGCGCCAGCAGCTCGGGACAGGGAAAGTTGAACGAGCAGTACTTC,CASSSGQGKLNEQYF
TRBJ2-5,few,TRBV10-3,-,TGTGCCATCAGTGAGTCCCGGGCACAACAAGAGACCCAGTACTTC,CAISESRAQQETQYF
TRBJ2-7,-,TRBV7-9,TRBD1,TGTGCCAGCAGTCAAGGACAGGGAACACTCTACGAGCAGTACTTC,CASSQGQGTLYEQYF
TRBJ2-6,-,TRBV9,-,TGTGCCAGCAGCGTAGTGGGCGGCTCTGGGGCCAACGTCCTGACTTTC,CASSVVGGSGANVLTF
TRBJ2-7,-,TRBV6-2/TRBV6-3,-,TGTGCCAGCATAGCTATCGGACACGATACCTACGAGCAGTACTTC,CASIAIGHDTYEQYF
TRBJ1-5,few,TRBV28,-,TGTGCCAGCAGCCGGAGAGAATATAGCAATCAGCCCCAGCATTTT,CASSRREYSNQPQHF
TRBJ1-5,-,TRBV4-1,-,TGCGCCAGCAGCCTTAGCCCTAGCAATCAGCCCCAGCATTTT,CASSLSPSNQPQHF
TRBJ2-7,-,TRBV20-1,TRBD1,TGCAGTGCCCTCCGCCCGGACAGGGCCTACGAGCAGTACTTC,CSALRPDRAYEQYF
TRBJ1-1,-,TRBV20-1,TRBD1,TGCAGTGCTAGGCAGGGGGGATGGAACACTGAAGCTTTCTTT,CSARQGGWNTEAFF
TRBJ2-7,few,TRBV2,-,TGTGCCAGCATGACCACCAAAAGCTACGAGCAGTACTTC,CASMTTKSYEQYF
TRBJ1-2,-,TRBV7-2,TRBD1,TGTGCCAGCAGAATAACCGGGACAGCCTATGGCTACACCTTC,CASRITGTAYGYTF
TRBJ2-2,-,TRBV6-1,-,TGTGCCAGCAGTCCTAGAACCGGGGAGCTGTTTTTT,CASSPRTGELFF
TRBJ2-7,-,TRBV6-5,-,TGTGCCAGCAGTTCCGAATACAGGGTCGCCTCCGAGCAGTACTTC,CASSSEYRVASEQYF
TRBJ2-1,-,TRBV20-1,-,TGCAGTGCTAACACTCACACCTACAATGAGCAGTTCTTC,CSANTHTYNEQFF
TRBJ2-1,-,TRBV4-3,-,TGCGCCAGCAGCCAAGATCAACAGAACAATGAGCAGTTCTTC,CASSQDQQNNEQFF
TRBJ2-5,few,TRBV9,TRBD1,TGTGCCAGCAGCTCTTCAGGGGGCGCGGGGCAAGAGACCCAGTACTTC,CASSSSGGAGQETQYF
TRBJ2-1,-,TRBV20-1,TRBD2,TGCAGTGCTAGAGAGTCCAGCGGGAGAGGCCCCTACAATGAGCAGTTCTTC,CSARESSGRGPYNEQFF
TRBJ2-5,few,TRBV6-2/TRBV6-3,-,TGTGCCAGCAGTTCCTCCCCACGGGGAGAGACCCAGTACTTC,CASSSSPRGETQYF
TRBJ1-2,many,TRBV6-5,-,TGTGCCAGCCAGGGGACCGACTATGGCTACACCTTC,CASQGTDYGYTF
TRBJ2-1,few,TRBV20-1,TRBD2,TGCAGTGCTAGACGACTAGCGGGAGGAAAGGTATACAATGAGCAGTTCTTC,CSARRLAGGKVYNEQFF
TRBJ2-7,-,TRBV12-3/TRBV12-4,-,TGTGCCAGCAGACCTGGGACCTCCCGAGCCTACGAGCAGTACTTC,CASRPGTSRAYEQYF
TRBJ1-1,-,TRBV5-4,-,TGTGCCAGCAAGGTTGACACTGAAGCTTTCTTT,CASKVDTEAFF